This T cell receptor (beta chain) was identified during a study of regulatory T cells in long-lasting Graves disease. Whole-study results and caveats: TRBV28, TRBJ1-2 and TRBJ2-5 were segments that persistent disease favored. Not thyroid tissue but only peripheral blood was studied.

Trimming took off 8 bases at V and 8 bases at J, with 18 bases between the two ends. This CDR3 is built from 13 residues. Germline CDR1 GTSNPN, CDR2 SVGIG (reference sequence). Investigators prepared the TCR beta libraries by applying iRepertoire HTBI primers and Arm-PCR of CDR3 regions. Via MiXCR, TCRdb re-called the multiplex PCR reads, giving one row per CDR3 protein. This sample yields roughly 380,000 distinct CDR3 sequences, of which around 15% are seen a single time; over 20% belongs to the top ten. A note on this clonotype: Its antigen remains unidentified.

Time point indicated: newly diagnosed GD, antithyroid drugs for less than 3 months. PBMC RNA served as the TCR library source. The sequence derives from a female donor with Graves disease. The sequenced sample was peripheral blood mononuclear cells (PBMCs), obtained at new diagnosis, from a patient treated with antithyroid drugs. This chain connects TRBV30 to TRBJ1-4; D is undetermined. CDR3 region: CAASGEGGEKLFF. CDR3 in DNA: TGTGCCGCCTCCGGGGAGGGAGGGGAAAAACTGTTTTTT.